One and the same sample provided the 23 T cell receptor beta chains below, sequenced in a study of tumor-infiltrating lymphocytes in primary liver carcinoma (dated by TCRdb to about 2017). Without any cell sorting, total RNA and DNA were co-extracted from about 20-30 mg of bulk tissue using the AllPrep DNA/RNA mini kit. Sequencing was carried out with an Illumina HiSeq 2500. TCRbeta-specific cDNA was reverse-transcribed from 500 ng total RNA using a constant-region primer and ProtoScript II reverse transcriptase. The TCRbeta libraries were prepared through three rounds of nested multiplex PCR following a slightly modified ARM-PCR procedure. The first two PCR rounds used multiplex TRBV1-TRBV30 forward primers with a Cbeta reverse primer, each for approximately 11 cycles. TCRdb applied fastp at Q25 and MiXCR to the public reads, then kept only in-frame beta chains. Every CDR3 protein is listed once, alongside the most common genes and DNA of its rows. This sample comprises 150,000 to 200,000 distinct CDR3 sequences, 85% of them detected only once. The ten largest clones take up 18% of the sample.

Sequencing was done on a sample of tumor tissue from primary liver carcinoma. These receptors all come from a man aged 35 to 55 with primary liver carcinoma and hepatitis B virus infection.

This clonotype was seen ten or more times. The V and J genes are TRBV29-1 and TRBJ2-7; perhaps D is TRBD1 or TRBD2 (5 bases each). CDR3 length: 13 amino acids. Between the trimmed V and J ends, which lost 5 bases and 7 bases, there was a span of 18 bases. CDR1 is SQVTM and CDR2 is ANQGSEA in the germline V gene. This CDR3 reads CSVSRGPTGEQYF. The CDR3 DNA is TGCAGCGTTTCCCGGGGCCCTACTGGGGAGCAGTACTTC.

This clonotype was recorded only once. An end of the junction does not agree with germline; a read error may underlie this. This chain joins TRBV6-2 or TRBV6-3 and TRBJ1-5, with D hard to call. The CDR3 is 14 residues long. Germline V gene data show CDR1 as MNHEY and CDR2 as SVGEGT. The CDR3 is CVSNYMTPNQPQHF. CDR3 DNA sequence: TGTGTCAGCAATTACATGACCCCTAATCAGCCCCAGCATTTT.

Note on this clonotype: As the CDR3 is not closed by the conserved phenylalanine or tryptophan, this likely results from a read error. No DNA is shown, since the ends of the CDR3 on it are uncertain; the CDR3 is the one TCRdb lists. J is TRBJ2-5 and V is TRBV5-4; no check of the table's D call, TRBD2, against the DNA was made. Germline loops: CDR1 SGHNT, CDR2 YYREEE (reference sequence). Both ends counted, the CDR3 spans 17 residues. Here the CDR3 reads CVSSPTSGKTKGRPQYS.

Details on this clonotype: Sequence at one end of the junction differs from germline and may be a read error. The rearrangement joins TRBV11-2 to TRBJ2-7; D gene uncertain. The CDR3 runs to 13 residues. CDR1 is SGHAT, CDR2 FQNNGV, per germline. CDR3 bases: TGTGCCAGCAGCCCTCTTCAGTCCTACGTGCAGTACTTC. It codes for CASSPLQSYVQYF.

J is TRBJ2-2 and V is TRBV28; no clear D gene. This CDR3 is built from 13 residues. The germline V gene has CDR1 MDHEN and CDR2 SYDVKM. Trimming took off 5 bases at V and 5 bases at J, with 9 bases between the two ends. The CDR3 DNA reads TGTGCCAGCAGTCTCGTGGGGACCGGGGAGCTGTTTTTT. The encoded protein is CASSLVGTGELFF. Variable domain in full (rest from reference TRBV28 and TRBJ2-2): DVKVTQSSRYLVKRTGEKVFLECVQDMDHENMFWYRQDPGLGLRLIYFSYDVKMKEKGDIPEGYSVSREKKERFSLILESASTNQTSMYLCASSLVGTGELFFGEGSRLTVL.

As for this clonotype: The junction differs from germline at one of its ends, possibly a read error. The chain carries TRBV5-5 and TRBJ2-3; D perhaps matches TRBD2 (6 bases). Germline V gives CDR1 SGHKS, CDR2 YYEKEE (reference sequence). The CDR3 length is 15 residues. The CDR3 region is CASNLGSSGIDTQYF. CDR3 DNA: TGTGCCAGCAACTTGGGGAGTAGCGGAATAGATACGCAGTATTTT.

Details on this clonotype: Mismatch with germline at one junction end may stem from a read error. The chain recombines TRBV6-5 with TRBJ2-7; 7 nucleotides align to TRBD1. Germline V CDR1 and CDR2: MNHEY, SVGAGI. The CDR3 is made up of 14 amino acids. CDR3 in DNA: TGTGCCAGCAGGCCGACAGGGACCTCCTACGAGCTGTACTTC. Residues: CASRPTGTSYELYF.

The rearrangement uses TRBV29-1 and TRBJ1-1, with D possibly matching TRBD1 (5 bases). The CDR3 is 15 amino acids. The V gene's germline CDR1 is SQVTM and CDR2 ANQGSEA. With 8 bases removed from V and 0 bases from J, the gap between germline ends came to 19 bases. CDR3 sequence (DNA): TGCAGCATTGGTAGAGACTGGGGGATGAACACTGAAGCTTTCTTT. Amino acids: CSIGRDWGMNTEAFF. Full variable domain (remainder filled in from reference TRBV29-1 and TRBJ1-1): SAVISQKPSRDICQRGTSLTIQCQVDSQVTMMFWYRQQPGQSLTLIATANQGSEATYESGFVIDKFPISRPNLTFSTLTVSNMSPEDSSIYLCSIGRDWGMNTEAFFGQGTRLTVV.

As concerns this clonotype: One junction end does not reproduce the germline sequence, and a read error may be involved. This chain uses TRBV11-1 with TRBJ2-1; D possibly corresponds to TRBD2 (5 bases). This CDR3 is 16 amino acids long. Germline V gives CDR1 SGHAT, CDR2 FQDESV (reference sequence). CDR3 DNA sequence: TGTGCCAGCAGCCTCCGCGTGGCGGACTCCTACAAGGAGCAGTTCTTC. This translates into CASSLRVADSYKEQFF.

Turning to this clonotype: In this CDR3 the conserved last residue, phenylalanine or tryptophan, is missing, so a read error is likely. It is unclear where the CDR3 begins or ends on the DNA, so no DNA is shown, and the CDR3 is as TCRdb lists it. This chain links TRBV30 with TRBJ1-1. The CDR3 is 14 residues long, ends included. Germline V lookup: CDR1 GTSNPN, CDR2 SVGIG (reference sequence). Here the CDR3 reads CAWSVWGVATEVFS.

Notes on this clonotype: At one boundary the junction diverges from the germline segment, which might be a read error. The rearrangement links TRBV7-9 to TRBJ2-5, with 10 bases identical to TRBD1. Germline V lookup: CDR1 SEHNR, CDR2 FQNEAQ (reference sequence). The length of the CDR3 is 15 residues. CDR3 amino acids: CASSFWTGGGEAQYF. In DNA form, the CDR3 reads TGTGCCAGCAGCTTCTGGACAGGGGGAGGAGAGGCCCAGTACTTC.

This clonotype has just one count. Germline is not matched at one junction end, which may reflect a read error. The chain has TRBV6-2 or TRBV6-3 and TRBJ2-5, with D tentatively TRBD2 (5 bases). TRBJ2-1 explains the end of the DNA better; the J call may be wrong. Germline CDR1 and CDR2: MNHEY and SVGEGT. There are 11 residues in the CDR3. CDR3 in DNA: TGTGCCAGAAGTTACGGGGAAACCCAGTTCTTC. It codes for CARSYGETQFF.

Concerning this clonotype itself: One base away lies a much larger clone, so this may be a sequencing read error. The V call is TRBV16, the J call TRBJ2-2; 8 bases match TRBD1. The V gene end was trimmed by 4 bases and the J gene end by 7 bases; junction bases not matched to a gene: 5. The CDR3 contains 14 residues. Germline CDR1 KGHSY, CDR2 FQNENV. This CDR3 is CASSLLTGVGELFF. DNA of the CDR3: TGTGCCAGCAGCCTTCTGACAGGGGTCGGGGAGCTGTTTTTT.

A note on this clonotype: The junction and the germline gene differ at one end; a read error may be behind it. This chain joins TRBV5-4 and TRBJ2-3, with TRBD2 as a possible D gene (6 bases). The CDR3 spans 17 residues. CDR1 and CDR2 from the germline V gene are SGHNT and YYREEE (reference sequence). The CDR3 loop reads CASSTSRARTSTDMQYF. The DNA of the CDR3 is TGTGCCAGCAGCACTTCCCGCGCGAGAACTAGCACAGATATGCAGTATTTT.

This clonotype has a handful of counts. The conserved closing phenylalanine or tryptophan is absent in this CDR3, likely reflecting a read error. The V and J genes are TRBV12-3 or TRBV12-4 and TRBJ2-7; TRBD2 matches at 8 bases. V shed 6 bases, J shed 0 bases, and the junction held 7 bases outside the gene matches. The CDR3 has 15 residues. This chain's CDR3 is CASRPQLAVSYEQYL. DNA of the CDR3: TGTGCCAGCAGACCCCAACTAGCGGTCTCCTACGAGCAGTACCTC.

This chain connects TRBV29-1 to TRBJ2-5; tentatively, D is TRBD2 (5 bases). The germline CDR1 and CDR2 sequences are SQVTM and ANQGSEA. The CDR3 consists of 13 residues. V was trimmed by 8 bases and J by 5 bases, leaving 18 bases between them. The CDR3 nucleotides read TGCAGCATCCCATTCCCGGGATGGGAGACCCAGTACTTC. Translating gives CSIPFPGWETQYF.

As for this clonotype: One end of the junction fails to match germline, which may point to a read error. This chain connects TRBV20-1 to TRBJ2-7; either TRBD1 or TRBD2 may fit D (5 bases each). There are 11 residues in the CDR3. CDR1 is DFQATT and CDR2 is SNEGSKA in the germline V gene (reference sequence). This chain's CDR3 is CSVRPWGEQYF. As DNA, the CDR3 is TGCAGTGTTAGACCCTGGGGGGAGCAGTACTTC.

With respect to this clonotype: In this CDR3 the conserved last residue, phenylalanine or tryptophan, is missing, so a read error is likely. The chain employs TRBV5-5 and TRBJ1-5; D not certain. This CDR3 is 16 amino acids long. Germline V lookup: CDR1 SGHKS, CDR2 YYEKEE (reference sequence). CDR3 amino acids: CVSSLDPYYSNQPQHI. The CDR3 nucleotides read TGTGTCAGCAGCTTGGATCCTTACTATAGCAATCAGCCCCAGCATATT.

To note about this clonotype: A read error may account for a junction end that differs from germline. V gene TRBV5-4 combines with J gene TRBJ2-1; no clear D gene. Germline V gives CDR1 SGHNT, CDR2 YYREEE (reference sequence). The CDR3 has 11 residues. CDR3 coding DNA: TGTGCTAGCAGCTCCTACAGTGTGCAGTTCTTC. It codes for CASSSYSVQFF.

To note about this clonotype: The junction shows a germline mismatch at one end, possibly a read error. This chain connects TRBV5-4 to TRBJ2-3; D perhaps matches TRBD1 (5 bases). CDR3 size: 13 residues. Germline V CDR1 and CDR2: SGHNT, YYREEE (reference sequence). The CDR3 DNA follows: TGTACCAGCAGCTTGGGGCGAGGAAAGACGCAATATTTT. It specifies CTSSLGRGKTQYF.

As concerns this clonotype: The junction shows a germline mismatch at one end, possibly a read error. The chain has TRBV7-3 and TRBJ2-1; no clear D. The CDR3 has 15 residues. Per germline, CDR1 SGHTA and CDR2 FQGTGA. DNA for the CDR3: TGTGCCAGCAACTTAGGCCCGAGCTCCTACAGTGAGCAGTTCTTC. Translated: CASNLGPSSYSEQFF.

This clonotype was counted at least ten times. This chain links TRBV11-2 with TRBJ2-5; 8 positions agree with TRBD2. The length of the CDR3 is 14 residues. V was clipped by 7 bases and J by 5 bases; unmatched bases: 9. Germline-derived CDR1 and CDR2 are SGHAT and FQNNGV. CDR3 sequence (DNA): TGTGCCAGCACCAGCCCCGGGAGGGGGGAGACCCAGTACTTC. It translates to CASTSPGRGETQYF.

This clonotype was detected ten times or more. The chain recombines TRBV6-1 with TRBJ2-1; 9 bases line up with TRBD2. The length of the CDR3 is 14 residues. Trimming took 11 bases from V and 8 from J; bases not matched to a gene: 13. The germline CDR1 and CDR2 sequences are MNHNS and SASEGT. CDR3 amino acids: CAGLAGEFSHEQFF. The CDR3 nucleotides are TGTGCCGGGTTAGCGGGAGAATTTAGCCATGAGCAGTTCTTC.